This T cell receptor beta chain was identified during a study of siplizumab effects on memory and regulatory T cells. Study results and caveats: Proliferating siplizumab-culture Tregs lacked confirmation of suppressive function. Treg-derived clones made up an average of approximately 70% of mappable alloreactive CD4+ clones with siplizumab and 25% to 30% in controls.

As concerns this clone: Antigen unknown.

V lost 5 bases to trimming and J lost 1 base; unmatched junction nucleotides: 4. CDR1 is SGHAT, CDR2 FQNNGV, per germline. This CDR3 has 14 residues. The method was immunoSEQ multiplex PCR; TCRdb's version includes in-frame clones alone and lacks a portion of them. The sample records tens of thousands of clones, about 89% being singletons. This clonotype was obtained from a human donor in good health. The rearrangement uses TRBV11-2 and TRBJ1-1; 7 bases align to TRBD1. The specimen sequenced was CD8+ T cells sorted from blood. The CDR3 DNA reads as TGTGCCAGCAGCGTACAGGGGAAGAACACTGAAGCTTTCTTT. This gives the protein CASSVQGKNTEAFF.